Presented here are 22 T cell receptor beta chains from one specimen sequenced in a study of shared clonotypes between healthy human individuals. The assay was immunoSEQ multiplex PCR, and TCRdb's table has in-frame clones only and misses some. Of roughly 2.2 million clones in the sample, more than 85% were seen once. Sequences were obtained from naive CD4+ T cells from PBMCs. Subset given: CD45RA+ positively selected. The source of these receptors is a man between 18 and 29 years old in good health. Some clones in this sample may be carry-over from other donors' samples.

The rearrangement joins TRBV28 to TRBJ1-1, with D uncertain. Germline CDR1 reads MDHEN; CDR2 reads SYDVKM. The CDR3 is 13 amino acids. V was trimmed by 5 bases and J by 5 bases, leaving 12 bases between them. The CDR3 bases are TGTGCCAGCAGTCGAGAGCGGATTACTGAAGCTTTCTTT. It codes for CASSRERITEAFF.

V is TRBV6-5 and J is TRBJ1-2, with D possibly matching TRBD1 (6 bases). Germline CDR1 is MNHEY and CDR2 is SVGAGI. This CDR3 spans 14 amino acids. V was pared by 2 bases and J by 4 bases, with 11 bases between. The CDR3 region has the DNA TGTGCCAGCAGTTACGCCGGGACACTCTATGGCTACACCTTC. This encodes CASSYAGTLYGYTF.

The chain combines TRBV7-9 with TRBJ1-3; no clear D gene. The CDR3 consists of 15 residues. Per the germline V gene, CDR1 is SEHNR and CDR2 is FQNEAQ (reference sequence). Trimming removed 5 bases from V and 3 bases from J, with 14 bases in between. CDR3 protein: CASSPDLARGNTIYF. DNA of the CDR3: TGTGCCAGCAGCCCGGACTTGGCGCGTGGAAACACCATATATTTT.

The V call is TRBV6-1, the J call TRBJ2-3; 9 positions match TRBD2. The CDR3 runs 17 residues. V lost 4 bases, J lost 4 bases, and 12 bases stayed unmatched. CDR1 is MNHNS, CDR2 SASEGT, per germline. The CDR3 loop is CASSGGLLAGIADTQYF. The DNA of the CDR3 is TGTGCCAGCAGTGGAGGCCTCCTAGCGGGAATCGCAGATACGCAGTATTTT.

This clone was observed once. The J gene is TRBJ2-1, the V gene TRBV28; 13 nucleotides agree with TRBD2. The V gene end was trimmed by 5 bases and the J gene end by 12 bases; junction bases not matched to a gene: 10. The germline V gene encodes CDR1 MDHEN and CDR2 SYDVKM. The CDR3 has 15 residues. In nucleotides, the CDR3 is TGTGCCAGCAGTAGTCCGGGACTAGCGGGACGATGGCAGTTCTTC. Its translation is CASSSPGLAGRWQFF.

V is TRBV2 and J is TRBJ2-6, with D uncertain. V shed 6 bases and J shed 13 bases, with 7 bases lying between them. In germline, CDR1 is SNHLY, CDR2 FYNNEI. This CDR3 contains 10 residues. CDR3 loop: CASSLRVLTF. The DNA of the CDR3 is TGTGCCAGCAGCCTCAGGGTCCTGACTTTC.

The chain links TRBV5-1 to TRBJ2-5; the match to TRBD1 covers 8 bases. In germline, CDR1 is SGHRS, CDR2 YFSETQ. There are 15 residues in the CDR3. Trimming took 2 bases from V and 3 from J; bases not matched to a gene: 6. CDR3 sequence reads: CASSFIPGQEETQYF. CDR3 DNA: TGCGCCAGCAGCTTTATTCCGGGACAGGAAGAGACCCAGTACTTC.

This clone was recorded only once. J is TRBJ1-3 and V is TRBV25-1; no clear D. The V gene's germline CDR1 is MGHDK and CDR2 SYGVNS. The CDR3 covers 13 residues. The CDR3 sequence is CAVGGYSGNTIYF. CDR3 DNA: TGTGCGGTGGGCGGCTACTCTGGAAACACCATATATTTT.

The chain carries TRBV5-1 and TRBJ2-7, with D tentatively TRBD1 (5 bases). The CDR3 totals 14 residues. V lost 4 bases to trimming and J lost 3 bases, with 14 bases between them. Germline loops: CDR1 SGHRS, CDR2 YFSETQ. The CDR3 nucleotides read TGCGCCAGCAGCCTCTGGGGCAGCCTCTACGAGCAGTACTTC. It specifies CASSLWGSLYEQYF.

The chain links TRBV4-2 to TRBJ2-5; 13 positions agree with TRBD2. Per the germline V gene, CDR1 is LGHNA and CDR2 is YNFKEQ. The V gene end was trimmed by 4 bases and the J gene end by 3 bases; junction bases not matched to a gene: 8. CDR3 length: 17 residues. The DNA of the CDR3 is TGTGCCAGCAGCCGAGGACTAGCGGGGGAGCGTAAAGAGACCCAGTACTTC. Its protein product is CASSRGLAGERKETQYF.

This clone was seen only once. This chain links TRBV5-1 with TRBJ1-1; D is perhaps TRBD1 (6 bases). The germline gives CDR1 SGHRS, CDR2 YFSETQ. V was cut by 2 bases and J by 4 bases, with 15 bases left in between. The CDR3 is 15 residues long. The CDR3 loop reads CASSLWTERATEAFF. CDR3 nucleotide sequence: TGCGCCAGCAGCTTATGGACAGAAAGGGCCACTGAAGCTTTCTTT.

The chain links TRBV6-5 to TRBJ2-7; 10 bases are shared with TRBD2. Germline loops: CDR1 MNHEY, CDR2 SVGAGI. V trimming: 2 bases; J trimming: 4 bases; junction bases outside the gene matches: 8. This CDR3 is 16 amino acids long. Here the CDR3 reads CASSYRPASGSYEQYF. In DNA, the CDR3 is TGTGCCAGCAGTTACAGGCCGGCTAGCGGGAGTTACGAGCAGTACTTC.

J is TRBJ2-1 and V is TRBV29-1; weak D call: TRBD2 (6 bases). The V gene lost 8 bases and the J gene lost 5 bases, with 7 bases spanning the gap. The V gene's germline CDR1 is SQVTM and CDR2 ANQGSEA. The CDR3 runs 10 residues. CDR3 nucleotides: TGCAGCTGGGGGGACAATGAGCAGTTCTTC. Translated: CSWGDNEQFF.

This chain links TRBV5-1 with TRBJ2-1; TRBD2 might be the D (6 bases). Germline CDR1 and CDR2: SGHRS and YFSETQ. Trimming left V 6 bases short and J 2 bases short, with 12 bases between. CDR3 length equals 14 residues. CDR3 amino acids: CASKLTRPYNEQFF. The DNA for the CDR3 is TGCGCCAGCAAATTGACTAGGCCCTACAATGAGCAGTTCTTC.

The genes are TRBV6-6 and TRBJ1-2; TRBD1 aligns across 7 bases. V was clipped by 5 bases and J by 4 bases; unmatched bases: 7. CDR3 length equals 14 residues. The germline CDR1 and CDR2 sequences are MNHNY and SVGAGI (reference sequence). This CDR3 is CASSRQGESYGYTF. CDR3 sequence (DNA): TGTGCCAGCAGTCGACAGGGAGAGAGCTATGGCTACACCTTC.

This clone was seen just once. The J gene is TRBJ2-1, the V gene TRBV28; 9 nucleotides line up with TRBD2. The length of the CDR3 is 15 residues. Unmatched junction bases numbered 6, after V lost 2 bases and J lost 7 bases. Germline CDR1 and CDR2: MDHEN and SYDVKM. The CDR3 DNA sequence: TGTGCCAGCAGTTTACTCGCGGGAGGGACGAATGAGCAGTTCTTC. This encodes CASSLLAGGTNEQFF.

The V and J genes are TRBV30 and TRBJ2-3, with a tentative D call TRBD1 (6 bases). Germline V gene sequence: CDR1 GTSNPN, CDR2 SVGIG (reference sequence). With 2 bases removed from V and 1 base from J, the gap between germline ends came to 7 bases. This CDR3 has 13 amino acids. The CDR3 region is CAWSRTGTDTQYF. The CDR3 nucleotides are TGTGCCTGGAGTAGGACAGGCACAGATACGCAGTATTTT.

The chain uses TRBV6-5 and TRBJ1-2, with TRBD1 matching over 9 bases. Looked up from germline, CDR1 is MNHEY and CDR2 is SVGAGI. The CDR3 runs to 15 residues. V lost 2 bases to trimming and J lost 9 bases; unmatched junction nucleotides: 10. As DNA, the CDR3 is TGTGCCAGCAGTTACACCGGGACAGGGTCTTTTAGCTACACCTTC. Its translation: CASSYTGTGSFSYTF.

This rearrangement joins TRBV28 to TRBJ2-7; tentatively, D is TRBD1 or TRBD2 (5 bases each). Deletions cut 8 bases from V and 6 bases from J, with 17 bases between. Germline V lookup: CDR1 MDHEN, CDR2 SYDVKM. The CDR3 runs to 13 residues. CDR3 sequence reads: CASDSFRGLEQYF. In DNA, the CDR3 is TGTGCCAGCGACAGTTTCCGAGGGCTCGAGCAGTACTTC.

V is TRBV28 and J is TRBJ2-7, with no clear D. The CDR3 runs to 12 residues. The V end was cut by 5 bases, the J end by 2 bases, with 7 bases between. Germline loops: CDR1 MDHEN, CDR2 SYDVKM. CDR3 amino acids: CASSGAAYEQYF. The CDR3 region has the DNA TGTGCCAGCAGTGGAGCCGCCTACGAGCAGTACTTC.

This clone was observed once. Here the CDR3 reads CASSLKNIQYF. The CDR3 bases are TGTGCCAGCAGCTTAAAAAACATTCAGTACTTC. V gene TRBV5-8 combines with J gene TRBJ2-4, with D unclear. The V end was cut by 2 bases, the J end by 4 bases, with 1 base between. The CDR3 extends over 11 amino acids. Germline lookup yields CDR1 SGHTS and CDR2 YDEGEE.

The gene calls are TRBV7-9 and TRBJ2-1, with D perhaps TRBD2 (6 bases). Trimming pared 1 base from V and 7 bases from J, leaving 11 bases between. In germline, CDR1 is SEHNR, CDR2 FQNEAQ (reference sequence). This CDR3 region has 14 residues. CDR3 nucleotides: TGTGCCAGCAGCTTAGGGCGGGAATGGAATGAGCAGTTCTTC. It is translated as CASSLGREWNEQFF.